The 21 T cell receptor beta chains given below trace back to one sample, sequenced in a study of T cells after yellow fever vaccination. TCRdb ran MiXCR on the 5' RACE reads and lists one entry per CDR3 protein. The sample has hundreds of thousands of distinct CDR3 sequences; approximately 8% are singletons. The sample in question was CD4+ T cells sorted from PBMCs, obtained 5 days after the yellow fever booster vaccination. All receptors derive from a young man who received the YFV17D yellow fever vaccine.

DNA of the CDR3: TGCGCCAGCAGCGTTAGGGGATCTGAAAAACTGTTTTTT. It yields the protein CASSVRGSEKLFF. V usage is TRBV4-3 and J usage is TRBJ1-4, with a tentative D call TRBD1 (5 bases). This CDR3 region has 13 residues. Trimming left V 5 bases short and J 7 bases short, with 11 bases between. Germline V gives CDR1 LGHNA, CDR2 YSLEER.

This clonotype occurred many times. The chain has TRBV27 and TRBJ2-7, with 8 bases aligning to TRBD1. CDR1 and CDR2 (germline): MNHEY, SMNVEV (reference sequence). V lost 5 bases and J lost 6; bases outside the gene matches: 9. The CDR3 is 14 residues long. This chain's CDR3 is CASSRRQGLGEQYV. The CDR3, as DNA: TGTGCCAGCAGTCGCCGACAGGGGCTTGGCGAGCAGTACGTC.

This clonotype was observed a handful of times. The chain carries TRBV7-2 and TRBJ2-7; no clear D. V gave up 5 bases and J gave up 3 bases, with 5 bases separating them. Germline V gene sequence: CDR1 SGHTA, CDR2 FQGNSA. The CDR3 is made up of 11 amino acids. CDR3 DNA: TGTGCCAGCAGCATCGGCTACGAGCAGTACGTC. This gives the protein CASSIGYEQYV.

With regard to this clonotype: Compared with germline, one end of the junction differs, possibly owing to a read error. The chain joins TRBV9 to TRBJ2-3; D is undetermined. CDR1 is SGDLS and CDR2 is YYNGEE in the germline V gene. The CDR3 has 15 amino acids. The DNA of the CDR3 is TGTTCCAGCAGCGTAGGATTGACTAGCACAGATACGCAGTATTTT. Translated, it gives CSSSVGLTSTDTQYF.

The J gene is TRBJ1-2, the V gene TRBV4-3; D uncertain. The CDR3 totals 14 residues. V shed 1 base and J shed 2 bases, with 8 bases lying between them. The germline V gene has CDR1 LGHNA and CDR2 YSLEER. DNA of the CDR3: TGCGCCAGCAGCCAAGTTCCCCCAAACTATGGCTACACCTTC. Translating it yields CASSQVPPNYGYTF.

The chain carries TRBV20-1 and TRBJ2-5; D uncertain. The V gene's germline CDR1 is DFQATT and CDR2 SNEGSKA (reference sequence). The CDR3 covers 14 residues. Deletions cut 5 bases from V and 2 bases from J, with 15 bases between. The CDR3 sequence is CSADLQQFQETQYF. The CDR3 nucleotides read TGCAGTGCTGACCTACAACAATTTCAAGAGACCCAGTACTTC.

The rearrangement links TRBV7-3 to TRBJ2-5; a weak D match, TRBD1 (5 bases). With 5 bases removed from V and 5 bases from J, the gap between germline ends came to 12 bases. Per germline, CDR1 SGHTA and CDR2 FQGTGA. CDR3 length: 13 amino acids. The CDR3 here is CASSPGSVETQYF. The CDR3 DNA reads TGTGCCAGCAGCCCAGGGTCCGTCGAGACCCAGTACTTC.

This clonotype was detected a few times. The chain employs TRBV4-3 and TRBJ2-1; 11 nucleotides align to TRBD2. Germline V CDR1 and CDR2: LGHNA, YSLEER. The ends lost 2 bases at V and 0 bases at J; junction bases unmatched: 15. CDR3 size: 21 residues. CDR3 amino acids: CASSQFGPGTSGPYSYNEQFF. The CDR3 DNA reads as TGCGCCAGCAGCCAATTCGGTCCCGGGACTAGCGGCCCCTACTCCTACAATGAGCAGTTCTTC.

This chain joins TRBV5-1 and TRBJ2-4; no reliable D call. The CDR3 is 12 residues long. V dropped 0 bases and J dropped 8 bases, with 6 bases sitting between them. From germline, CDR1 is SGHRS and CDR2 YFSETQ. CDR3 in DNA: TGCGCCAGCAGCTTGGTGGGCGACATTCAGTACTTC. Its translation is CASSLVGDIQYF.

The CDR3 nucleotides are TGTGCCACCAGCAGAGATTTCCTGGACAGGCCGCACTCCTATAATTCACCCCTCCACTTT. Translation: CATSRDFLDRPHSYNSPLHF. The gene calls are TRBV15 and TRBJ1-6; 7 nucleotides match TRBD1. J gave up 0 bases and V 0 bases, and 11 bases lay outside the gene matches. From germline, CDR1 is LNHNV and CDR2 YYDKDF (reference sequence). This CDR3 is built from 20 residues.

This clonotype was seen at least ten times. Sequence at one end of the junction differs from germline and may be a read error. V gene TRBV6-5 combines with J gene TRBJ2-3; possible D gene TRBD1, 6 bases. This CDR3 is built from 15 residues. Germline loops: CDR1 MNHEY, CDR2 SVGAGI. The CDR3, as DNA: TGTGCCAGCAGCTACTGGCAGGGGAGAGGGGATACGCAGTATTTT. Translation: CASSYWQGRGDTQYF.

This clonotype occurred a few times. The rearrangement uses TRBV2 and TRBJ2-5; possible D gene TRBD2, 5 bases. Germline V gene sequence: CDR1 SNHLY, CDR2 FYNNEI. CDR3 length equals 15 residues. V was pared by 4 bases and J by 5 bases, with 17 bases between. The CDR3 DNA follows: TGTGCCAGCAGTGCTAGCCCCCGTCTACGGGAGACCCAGTACTTC. Translating it yields CASSASPRLRETQYF.

This clonotype was observed a handful of times. The chain joins TRBV12-3 or TRBV12-4 to TRBJ2-7, with D possibly matching TRBD1 (6 bases). CDR3 size: 13 residues. V was shortened by 6 bases and J by 5 bases, with 14 bases between the two germline ends. The CDR3 protein is CASSRLQGNEQYF. The CDR3, as DNA: TGTGCCAGCAGCCGTCTCCAGGGGAACGAGCAGTACTTC.

The gene calls are TRBV19 and TRBJ2-7, with D tentatively TRBD2 (6 bases). The CDR3 has 13 residues. Trimming left V 9 bases short and J 3 bases short, with 15 bases between. Germline-derived CDR1 and CDR2 are LNHDA and SQIVND (reference sequence). The DNA for the CDR3 is TGTGCCAGCGCGTGGGGGGATGGCTACGAGCAGTACTTC. This encodes CASAWGDGYEQYF.

This clonotype showed up just a few times. The rearrangement uses TRBV2 and TRBJ1-1; weak D call: TRBD1 (6 bases). The CDR3 consists of 14 residues. Between the trimmed V and J ends, which lost 7 bases and 3 bases, there was a span of 15 bases. Germline V gives CDR1 SNHLY, CDR2 FYNNEI. The CDR3 coding sequence is TGTGCCAGCACCGCCTTTACAGGGTACACTGAAGCTTTCTTT. It codes for CASTAFTGYTEAFF.

This clonotype was found many times. This chain connects TRBV20-1 to TRBJ1-1, with D possibly TRBD1 on 5 matching bases. Deletions cut 5 bases from V and 8 bases from J, with 9 bases between. There are 10 residues in the CDR3. Germline V gene sequence: CDR1 DFQATT, CDR2 SNEGSKA (reference sequence). The CDR3 region is CSALRTEAFF. CDR3 DNA sequence: TGCAGTGCTCTGAGGACAGAAGCTTTCTTT.

This clonotype has more than one count but fewer than ten. V usage is TRBV7-8 and J usage is TRBJ1-1; TRBD1 is a possible D gene (5 bases). This CDR3 region has 13 residues. The ends were cut back, 5 bases at V and 9 bases at J, with 16 bases in the middle. Germline values: CDR1 SGHVS, CDR2 FQNEAQ. CDR3 bases: TGTGCCAGCAGCCTTTGGGGGGAGGCAAAAGCTTTCTTT. This codes for CASSLWGEAKAFF.

The chain employs TRBV5-1 and TRBJ2-3; TRBD2 matches 9 bases. The V and J ends lost 2 bases and 2 bases, in that order; junction bases with no gene match: 12. CDR3 length equals 18 residues. Germline CDR1 and CDR2: SGHRS and YFSETQ. The CDR3 loop is CASSLLAGGRFLTDTQYF. As DNA, the CDR3 is TGCGCCAGCAGCTTACTAGCGGGCGGCCGGTTCCTCACAGATACGCAGTATTTT. Using reference TRBV5-1 and TRBJ2-3 for the parts outside the CDR3, the full variable domain is KAGVTQTPRYLIKTRGQQVTLSCSPISGHRSVSWYQQTPGQGLQFLFEYFSETQRNKGNFPGRFSGRQFSNSRSEMNVSTLELGDSALYLCASSLLAGGRFLTDTQYFGPGTRLTVL.

In its sample, this clonotype was seen a few times. The CDR3 reads CASSPTGEPGGYTF. CDR3 in DNA: TGTGCCAGCAGCCCGACTGGGGAGCCGGGAGGCTACACCTTC. The genes are TRBV9 and TRBJ1-2; D not certain. This CDR3 contains 14 residues. V gave up 4 bases and J gave up 8 bases, with 18 bases separating them. Germline values: CDR1 SGDLS, CDR2 YYNGEE.

The chain has TRBV20-1 and TRBJ2-3; D unresolved. This CDR3 has 14 amino acids. V dropped 7 bases and J dropped 5 bases, with 19 bases sitting between them. Germline lookup yields CDR1 DFQATT and CDR2 SNEGSKA (reference sequence). Written as DNA, the CDR3 is TGCAGTGTCCAGGTCACCCACATAGGAGATACGCAGTATTTT. Residues: CSVQVTHIGDTQYF.

The CDR3 DNA is TGCGCCAGCAGCCAACGGATACTCAGGGAGGGGACTGAAGCTTTCTTT. Translating gives CASSQRILREGTEAFF. The chain links TRBV4-3 to TRBJ1-1, with a possible D match to TRBD1 (5 bases). This CDR3 has 16 residues. The germline CDR1 and CDR2 sequences are LGHNA and YSLEER. Between the trimmed V and J ends, which lost 2 bases and 5 bases, there was a span of 18 bases.